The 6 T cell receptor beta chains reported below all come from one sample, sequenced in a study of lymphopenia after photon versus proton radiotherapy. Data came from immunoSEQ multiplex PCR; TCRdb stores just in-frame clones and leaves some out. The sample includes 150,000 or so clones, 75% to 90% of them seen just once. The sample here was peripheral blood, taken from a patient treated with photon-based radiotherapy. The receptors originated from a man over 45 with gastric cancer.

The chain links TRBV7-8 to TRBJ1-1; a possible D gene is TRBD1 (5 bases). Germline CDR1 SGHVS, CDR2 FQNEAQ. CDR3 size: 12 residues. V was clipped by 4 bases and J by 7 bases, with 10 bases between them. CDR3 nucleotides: TGTGCCAGCAGCTACCAGGGTTATGAAGCTTTCTTT. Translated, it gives CASSYQGYEAFF.

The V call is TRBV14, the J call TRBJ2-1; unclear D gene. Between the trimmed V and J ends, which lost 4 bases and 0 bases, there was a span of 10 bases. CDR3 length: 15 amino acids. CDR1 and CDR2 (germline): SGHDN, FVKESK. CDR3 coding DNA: TGTGCCAGCAGCCTAACGGTTAGCTCCTACAATGAGCAGTTCTTC. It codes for CASSLTVSSYNEQFF.

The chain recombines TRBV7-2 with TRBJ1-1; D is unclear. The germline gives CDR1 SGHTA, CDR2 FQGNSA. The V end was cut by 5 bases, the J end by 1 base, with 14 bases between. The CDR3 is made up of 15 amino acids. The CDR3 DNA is TGTGCCAGCAGCCGATCCGGGCCAACGAACACTGAAGCTTTCTTT. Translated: CASSRSGPTNTEAFF. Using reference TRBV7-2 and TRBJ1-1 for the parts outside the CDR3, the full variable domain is GAGVSQSPSNKVTEKGKDVELRCDPISGHTALYWYRQSLGQGLEFLIYFQGNSAPDKSGLPSDRFSAERTGGSVSTLTIQRTQQEDSAVYLCASSRSGPTNTEAFFGQGTRLTVV.

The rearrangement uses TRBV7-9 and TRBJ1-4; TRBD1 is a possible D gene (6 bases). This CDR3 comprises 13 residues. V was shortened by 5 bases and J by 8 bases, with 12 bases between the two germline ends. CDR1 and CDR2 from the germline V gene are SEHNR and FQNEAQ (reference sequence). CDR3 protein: CASSREGGEKLFF. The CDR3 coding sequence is TGTGCCAGCAGCCGGGAGGGGGGAGAAAAACTGTTTTTT.

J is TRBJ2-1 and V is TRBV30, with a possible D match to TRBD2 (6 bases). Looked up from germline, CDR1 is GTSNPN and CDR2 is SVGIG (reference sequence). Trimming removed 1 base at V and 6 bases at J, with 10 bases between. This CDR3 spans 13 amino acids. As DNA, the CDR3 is TGTGCCTGGAGTGGCGGGATAAGCAATGAGCAGTTCTTC. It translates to CAWSGGISNEQFF.

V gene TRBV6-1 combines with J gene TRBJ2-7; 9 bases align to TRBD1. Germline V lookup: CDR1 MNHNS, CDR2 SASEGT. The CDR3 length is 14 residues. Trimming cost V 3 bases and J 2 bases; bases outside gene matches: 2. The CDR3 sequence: CASSDRQGAYEQYF. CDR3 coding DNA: TGTGCCAGCAGTGACCGACAGGGGGCCTACGAGCAGTACTTC.